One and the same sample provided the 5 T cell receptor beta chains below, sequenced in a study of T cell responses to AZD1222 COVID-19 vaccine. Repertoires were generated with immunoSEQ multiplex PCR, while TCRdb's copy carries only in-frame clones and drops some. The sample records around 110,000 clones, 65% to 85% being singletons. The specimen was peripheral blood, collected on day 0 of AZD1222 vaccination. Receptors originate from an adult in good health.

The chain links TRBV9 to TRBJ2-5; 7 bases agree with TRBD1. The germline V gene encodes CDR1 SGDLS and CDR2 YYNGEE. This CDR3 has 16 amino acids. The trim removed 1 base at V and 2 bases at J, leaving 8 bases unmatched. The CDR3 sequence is CASSVTGQAKQETQYF. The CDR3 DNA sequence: TGTGCCAGCAGCGTAACAGGACAGGCGAAACAAGAGACCCAGTACTTC.

The CDR3 sequence: CASSLARRANYGYTF. CDR3 DNA sequence: TGTGCCAGCAGCTTAGCTCGGCGGGCTAACTATGGCTACACCTTC. The rearrangement uses TRBV7-2 and TRBJ1-2; D remains ambiguous. The germline CDR1 and CDR2 sequences are SGHTA and FQGNSA. There are 15 residues in the CDR3. Trimming stripped 0 bases from V and 0 bases from J, with 8 bases between.

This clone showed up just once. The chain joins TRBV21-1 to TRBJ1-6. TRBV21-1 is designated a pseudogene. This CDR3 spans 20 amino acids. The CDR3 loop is CASSKERASSKGSYNSPLHF. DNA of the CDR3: TGTGCCAGCAGCAAAGAGAGAGCCAGCTCGAAAGGCTCCTATAATTCACCCCTCCACTTT.

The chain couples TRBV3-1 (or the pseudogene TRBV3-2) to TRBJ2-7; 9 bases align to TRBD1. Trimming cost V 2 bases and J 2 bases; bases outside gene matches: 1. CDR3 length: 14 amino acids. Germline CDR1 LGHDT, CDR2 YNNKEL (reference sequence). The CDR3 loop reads CASSQRQGAYEQYF. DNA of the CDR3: TGTGCCAGCAGCCAAAGACAGGGGGCCTACGAGCAGTACTTC.

CDR3 bases: TGTGCCAGCAGCCAAGAGGAGGGTACTGGCTACACCTTC. Translated, it gives CASSQEEGTGYTF. V usage is TRBV4-2 and J usage is TRBJ1-2; D remains unclear. Trimming took 0 bases from V and 7 from J, leaving 9 bases between them. The germline V gene has CDR1 LGHNA and CDR2 YNFKEQ. The CDR3 consists of 13 residues.